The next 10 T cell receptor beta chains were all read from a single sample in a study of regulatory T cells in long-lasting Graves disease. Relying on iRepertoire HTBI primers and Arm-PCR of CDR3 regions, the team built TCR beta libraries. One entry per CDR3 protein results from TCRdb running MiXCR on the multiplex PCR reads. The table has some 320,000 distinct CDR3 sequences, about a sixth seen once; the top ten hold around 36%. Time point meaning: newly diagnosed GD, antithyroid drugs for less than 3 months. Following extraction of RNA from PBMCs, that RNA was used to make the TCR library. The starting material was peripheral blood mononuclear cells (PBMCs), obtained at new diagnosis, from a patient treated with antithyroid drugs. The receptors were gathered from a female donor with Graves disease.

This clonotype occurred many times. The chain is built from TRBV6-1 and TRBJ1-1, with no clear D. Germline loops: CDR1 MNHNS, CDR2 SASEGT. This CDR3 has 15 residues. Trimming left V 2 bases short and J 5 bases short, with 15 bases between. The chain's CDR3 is CASSELSRIKTEAFF. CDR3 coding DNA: TGTGCCAGCAGTGAACTTTCTCGGATTAAGACTGAAGCTTTCTTT.

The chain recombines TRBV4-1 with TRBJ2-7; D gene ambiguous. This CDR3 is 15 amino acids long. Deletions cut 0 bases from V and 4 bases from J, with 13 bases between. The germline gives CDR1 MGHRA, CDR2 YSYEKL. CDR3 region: CASSQDALEKYEQYF. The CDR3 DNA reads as TGCGCCAGCAGCCAAGATGCTTTGGAGAAATACGAGCAGTACTTC.

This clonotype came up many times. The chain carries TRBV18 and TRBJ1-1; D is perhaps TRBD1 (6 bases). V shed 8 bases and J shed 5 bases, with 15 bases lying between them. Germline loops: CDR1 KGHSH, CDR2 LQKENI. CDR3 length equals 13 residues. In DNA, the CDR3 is TGTGCCAGCGACGCCCTACAGGGAACTGAAGCTTTCTTT. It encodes CASDALQGTEAFF. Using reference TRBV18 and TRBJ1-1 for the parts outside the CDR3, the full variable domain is NAGVMQNPRHLVRRRGQEARLRCSPMKGHSHVYWYRQLPEEGLKFMVYLQKENIIDESGMPKERFSAEFPKEGPSILRIQQVVRGDSAAYFCASDALQGTEAFFGQGTRLTVV.

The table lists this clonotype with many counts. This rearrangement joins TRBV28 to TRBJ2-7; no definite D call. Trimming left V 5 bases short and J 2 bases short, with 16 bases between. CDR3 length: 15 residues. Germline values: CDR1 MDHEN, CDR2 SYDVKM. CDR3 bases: TGTGCCAGCAGTCCGTCTCAGTTTGGGACCTACGAGCAGTACTTC. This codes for CASSPSQFGTYEQYF.

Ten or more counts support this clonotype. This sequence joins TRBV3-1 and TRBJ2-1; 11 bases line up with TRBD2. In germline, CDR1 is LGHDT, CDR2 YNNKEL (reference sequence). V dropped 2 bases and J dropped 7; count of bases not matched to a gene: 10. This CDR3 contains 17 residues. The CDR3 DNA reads TGTGCCAGCAGCCAACCCCTACTAGCGGGAGATGGAAATGAGCAGTTCTTC. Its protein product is CASSQPLLAGDGNEQFF.

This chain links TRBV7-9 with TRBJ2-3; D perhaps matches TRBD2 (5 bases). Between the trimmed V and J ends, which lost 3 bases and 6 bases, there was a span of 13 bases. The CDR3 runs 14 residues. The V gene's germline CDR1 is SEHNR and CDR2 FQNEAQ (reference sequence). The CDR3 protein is CASSFFSAGDTQYF. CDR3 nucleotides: TGTGCCAGCAGCTTTTTCTCGGCGGGTGATACGCAGTATTTT.

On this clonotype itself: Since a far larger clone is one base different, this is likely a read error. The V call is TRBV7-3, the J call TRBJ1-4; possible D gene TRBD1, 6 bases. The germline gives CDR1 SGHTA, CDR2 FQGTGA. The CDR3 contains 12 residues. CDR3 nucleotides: TGTGCCAGCAGCTTACCCAGGACAGCTCGGGCTTTT. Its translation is CASSLPRTARAF.

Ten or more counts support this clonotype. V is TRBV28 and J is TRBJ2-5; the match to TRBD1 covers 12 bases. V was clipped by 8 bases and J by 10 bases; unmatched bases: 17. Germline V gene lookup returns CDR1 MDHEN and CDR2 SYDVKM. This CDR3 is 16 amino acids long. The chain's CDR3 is CASSLSGTGGLEVQYF. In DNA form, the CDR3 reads TGTGCCAGCTCCCTCTCCGGGACAGGGGGCTTGGAGGTCCAGTACTTC.

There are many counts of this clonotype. CDR3 coding DNA: TGTGCCTGTGCGGGTCGGGAGACCCAGTACTTC. Protein sequence: CACAGRETQYF. The chain combines TRBV30 with TRBJ2-5, with a weak D call TRBD2 (5 bases). Germline CDR1 GTSNPN, CDR2 SVGIG (reference sequence). The germline V and J ends were trimmed by 6 bases and 5 bases, with 10 bases remaining between them. CDR3 length: 11 amino acids.

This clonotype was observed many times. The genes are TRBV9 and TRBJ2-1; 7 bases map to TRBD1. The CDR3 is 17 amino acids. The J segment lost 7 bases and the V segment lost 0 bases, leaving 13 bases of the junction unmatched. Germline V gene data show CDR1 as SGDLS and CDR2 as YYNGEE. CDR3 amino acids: CASSVGGRKGAENEQFF. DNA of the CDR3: TGTGCCAGCAGCGTAGGGGGGCGGAAGGGGGCAGAAAATGAGCAGTTCTTC. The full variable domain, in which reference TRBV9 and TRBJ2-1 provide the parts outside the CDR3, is DSGVTQTPKHLITATGQRVTLRCSPRSGDLSVYWYQQSLDQGLQFLIQYYNGEERAKGNILERFSAQQFPDLHSELNLSSLELGDSALYFCASSVGGRKGAENEQFFGPGTRLTVL.